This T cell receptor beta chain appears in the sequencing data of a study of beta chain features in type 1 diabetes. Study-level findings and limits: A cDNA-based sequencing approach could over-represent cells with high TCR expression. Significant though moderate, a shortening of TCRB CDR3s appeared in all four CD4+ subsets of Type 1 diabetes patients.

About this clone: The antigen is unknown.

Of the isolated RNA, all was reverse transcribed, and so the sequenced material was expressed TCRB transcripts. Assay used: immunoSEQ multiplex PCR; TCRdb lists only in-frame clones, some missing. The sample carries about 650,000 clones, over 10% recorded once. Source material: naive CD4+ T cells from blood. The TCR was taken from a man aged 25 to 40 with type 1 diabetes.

CDR3 protein: CASSLAVQSANTGELFF. As DNA, the CDR3 is TGTGCCAGCAGCTTAGCGGTACAGAGCGCGAACACCGGGGAGCTGTTTTTT. The chain recombines TRBV11-3 with TRBJ2-2; D remains ambiguous. Germline CDR1 is SGHNT and CDR2 is YENEEA. CDR3 length equals 17 residues. V was cut by 1 base and J by 0 bases, with 12 bases left in between. The whole variable domain, filled in from reference TRBV11-3 and TRBJ2-2, reads EAGVVQSPRYKIIEKKQPVAFWCNPISGHNTLYWYLQNLGQGPELLIRYENEEAVDDSQLPKDRFSAERLKGVDSTLKIQPAELGDSAVYLCASSLAVQSANTGELFFGEGSRLTVL.